What follows are 32 T cell receptor beta chains derived from one specimen sequenced in a study of T cell responses to AZD1222 COVID-19 vaccine. The data were produced by immunoSEQ multiplex PCR, yet TCRdb's version contains in-frame clones alone and is incomplete. The sample carries 150,000 to 160,000 clones, 87% recorded once. The sequencing here drew on peripheral blood, taken 28 days after the second AZD1222 dose. These TCRs come from an adult who received the AZD1222 COVID-19 vaccine.

The chain joins TRBV27 to TRBJ2-1; the D gene is possibly TRBD2 (6 bases). The CDR3 contains 16 residues. V was shortened by 3 bases and J by 8 bases, with 20 bases between the two germline ends. Germline V CDR1 and CDR2: MNHEY, SMNVEV (reference sequence). The CDR3 DNA reads as TGTGCCAGCAGTTTTAGTTACAGTCGCTGGGAGGATGAGCAGTTCTTC. Its protein is CASSFSYSRWEDEQFF.

This rearrangement joins TRBV30 to TRBJ1-3; D unclear. The V gene lost 2 bases and the J gene lost 2 bases, with 13 bases spanning the gap. Germline CDR1 GTSNPN, CDR2 SVGIG (reference sequence). This CDR3 has 15 residues. The CDR3 protein is CAWSTGLIPGNTIYF. As DNA, the CDR3 is TGTGCCTGGAGTACTGGGCTTATACCTGGAAACACCATATATTTT.

The V gene is TRBV6-1, the J gene TRBJ1-1, with unresolved D. Germline V gene sequence: CDR1 MNHNS, CDR2 SASEGT. The V end lost 2 bases, the J end lost 7 bases, and 8 bases lay between the germline ends. The CDR3 runs to 12 residues. The CDR3 here is CASSERVVEAFF. DNA for the CDR3: TGTGCCAGCAGTGAAAGGGTGGTTGAAGCTTTCTTT.

The V gene is TRBV23-1, the J gene TRBJ2-1; 9 positions agree with TRBD2. TRBV23-1 is an ORF for which the function is uncertain. This CDR3 has 17 residues. Trimming took 0 bases from V and 2 from J; bases not matched to a gene: 5. The CDR3 coding sequence is TGCGCCAGCAGTCAATCGGCATCTAGCGGGGCCTACAATGAGCAGTTCTTC. It yields the protein CASSQSASSGAYNEQFF.

The CDR3 reads CASSKSRDRPLNTEAFF. The CDR3 DNA sequence: TGTGCCAGCAGCAAATCCCGGGACAGGCCTTTGAACACTGAAGCTTTCTTT. The chain links TRBV21-1 to TRBJ1-1; the D call in the table, TRBD1, was not verified against the DNA. TRBV21-1 constitutes a pseudogene. The CDR3 length is 17 residues.

V usage is TRBV3-1 (or the pseudogene TRBV3-2) and J usage is TRBJ2-1; 14 bases match TRBD2. Germline V CDR1 and CDR2: LGHDT, YNNKEL (reference sequence). The V and J ends lost 0 bases and 4 bases, in that order; junction bases with no gene match: 14. The CDR3 is 21 amino acids. The CDR3 bases are TGTGCCAGCAGCCAAGAGGGCATTAGACTAGCGGGAGGGCCGGGGTACAATGAGCAGTTCTTC. Its translation is CASSQEGIRLAGGPGYNEQFF.

The chain carries TRBV6-2 or TRBV6-3 and TRBJ2-4, with 7 bases lining up with TRBD1. Germline CDR1 reads MNHEY; CDR2 reads SVGEGT. With V trimmed by 2 bases and J by 0 bases, 7 bases remained unmatched. CDR3 length: 17 amino acids. This CDR3 reads CASSYGTDYLAKNIQYF. The DNA for the CDR3 is TGTGCCAGCAGTTACGGGACAGATTATCTAGCCAAAAACATTCAGTACTTC.

The rearrangement joins TRBV24-1 to TRBJ2-1; 10 bases align to TRBD2. This CDR3 spans 16 amino acids. After removal of 0 bases from V and 7 bases from J, the junction contained 5 bases not matched to a gene. The germline gives CDR1 KGHDR, CDR2 SFDVKD. In nucleotides, the CDR3 is TGTGCCACCAGTGATTTGAAGGGTAGCGGGGGGAATGAGCAGTTCTTC. This encodes CATSDLKGSGGNEQFF.

V is TRBV7-2 and J is TRBJ2-3, with unresolved D. Germline V gene lookup returns CDR1 SGHTA and CDR2 FQGNSA. This CDR3 is built from 13 residues. V lost 4 bases to trimming and J lost 4 bases, with 9 bases between them. The CDR3 loop reads CASSSYSPDTQYF. The CDR3 nucleotides are TGTGCCAGCAGCTCCTACAGCCCAGATACGCAGTATTTT.

For this clone: Other DNA sequences from this sample encode an identical CDR3 as well. The chain links TRBV4-1 to TRBJ2-7; a weak D match, TRBD1 (6 bases). The CDR3 runs to 15 residues. Germline V gives CDR1 MGHRA, CDR2 YSYEKL. With 3 bases removed from V and 2 bases from J, the gap between germline ends came to 14 bases. The CDR3, as DNA: TGCGCCAGCAGCCAGGCCGACAGGACCCCCTACGAGCAGTACTTC. The encoded protein is CASSQADRTPYEQYF.

The genes are TRBV7-2 and TRBJ2-3; 10 bases match TRBD1. V lost 0 bases and J lost 1; bases outside the gene matches: 1. CDR1 SGHTA and CDR2 FQGNSA come from the germline V gene. The CDR3 has 16 amino acids. The CDR3 loop is CASSLAGTGGTDTQYF. CDR3 bases: TGTGCCAGCAGCTTAGCTGGGACAGGGGGCACAGATACGCAGTATTTT. Combining the CDR3 with reference TRBV7-2 and TRBJ2-3 gives the whole variable domain GAGVSQSPSNKVTEKGKDVELRCDPISGHTALYWYRQSLGQGLEFLIYFQGNSAPDKSGLPSDRFSAERTGGSVSTLTIQRTQQEDSAVYLCASSLAGTGGTDTQYFGPGTRLTVL.

This clone turned up a few times. V usage is TRBV5-6 and J usage is TRBJ1-6; D is undetermined. Deletions cut 4 bases from V and 8 bases from J, with 10 bases between. This CDR3 has 13 residues. Germline CDR1 SGHDT, CDR2 YYEEEE. The CDR3 DNA reads as TGTGCCAGCAGCGGAACGGCTTATTCACCCCTCCACTTT. Residues: CASSGTAYSPLHF.

The chain recombines TRBV2 with TRBJ1-5; D perhaps matches TRBD1 (5 bases). This CDR3 spans 16 amino acids. The germline V gene has CDR1 SNHLY and CDR2 FYNNEI. V lost 5 bases to trimming and J lost 7 bases, with 21 bases between them. The CDR3 region is CASSLGEGAGWQPQHF. For the CDR3, the DNA is TGTGCCAGCAGTTTGGGGGAAGGGGCCGGGTGGCAGCCCCAGCATTTT.

V is TRBV15 and J is TRBJ1-3; unclear D gene. The CDR3 is 14 residues long. V lost 5 bases, J lost 0 bases, and 8 bases lay in between. From germline, CDR1 is LNHNV and CDR2 YYDKDF (reference sequence). The CDR3 sequence is CATSAGVSGNTIYF. The CDR3 DNA reads TGTGCCACCAGCGCTGGGGTCTCTGGAAACACCATATATTTT.

The chain combines TRBV13 with TRBJ2-6; D call uncertain. Germline-derived CDR1 and CDR2 are PRHDT and FYEKMQ (reference sequence). V was pared by 5 bases and J by 0 bases, with 8 bases between. CDR3 length: 15 amino acids. As DNA, the CDR3 is TGTGCCAGCAGCCCACACAACTCTGGGGCCAACGTCCTGACTTTC. Amino acids: CASSPHNSGANVLTF.

The V and J genes are TRBV7-9 and TRBJ2-3; D gene unclear. The CDR3 sequence is 11 residues long. The V end lost 5 bases, the J end lost 3 bases, and 3 bases lay between the germline ends. Germline V gene data show CDR1 as SEHNR and CDR2 as FQNEAQ (reference sequence). CDR3 amino acids: CASSATDTQYF. CDR3 sequence (DNA): TGTGCCAGCAGCGCAACAGATACGCAGTATTTT. Looking up the rest from reference TRBV7-9 and TRBJ2-3 gives the full variable domain: DTGVSQNPRHKITKRGQNVTFRCDPISEHNRLYWYRQTLGQGPEFLTYFQNEAQLEKSRLLSDRFSAERPKGSFSTLEIQRTEQGDSAMYLCASSATDTQYFGPGTRLTVL.

The chain links TRBV7-2 to TRBJ2-7, with TRBD2 matching 13 bases. Losses at the gene ends were 3 bases for V and 3 bases for J; bases not matched to a gene: 5. The CDR3 loop spans 16 amino acids. The V gene's germline CDR1 is SGHTA and CDR2 FQGNSA. The DNA for the CDR3 is TGTGCCAGCAGCTTCGGGGGGACTAGCGGGAACTACGAGCAGTACTTC. It encodes CASSFGGTSGNYEQYF.

The chain carries TRBV19 and TRBJ1-1; D call uncertain. The CDR3 contains 12 residues. Germline V CDR1 and CDR2: LNHDA, SQIVND (reference sequence). V dropped 7 bases and J dropped 6 bases, with 12 bases sitting between them. CDR3 sequence (DNA): TGTGCCAGTAATAGAGGGAAGGCTGAAGCTTTCTTT. Protein sequence: CASNRGKAEAFF.

This clone was seen only once. The chain recombines TRBV28 with TRBJ2-7; 10 nucleotides line up with TRBD2. From germline, CDR1 is MDHEN and CDR2 SYDVKM. The CDR3 spans 14 residues. With 7 bases clipped from V and 6 bases from J, the junction kept 9 bases outside the gene matches. The CDR3, as DNA: TGTGCCAGCACCCGGCTAGCGGGAGTTAGCGAGCAGTACTTC. It encodes CASTRLAGVSEQYF.

This chain joins TRBV7-2 and TRBJ2-3; the D is unclear. Germline-derived CDR1 and CDR2 are SGHTA and FQGNSA. V was clipped by 6 bases and J by 0 bases, with 13 bases between them. The CDR3 loop spans 15 amino acids. CDR3 sequence: CASRRTATSTDTQYF. CDR3 DNA sequence: TGTGCCAGCAGACGAACAGCCACTAGCACAGATACGCAGTATTTT. Variable domain in full (rest from reference TRBV7-2 and TRBJ2-3): GAGVSQSPSNKVTEKGKDVELRCDPISGHTALYWYRQSLGQGLEFLIYFQGNSAPDKSGLPSDRFSAERTGGSVSTLTIQRTQQEDSAVYLCASRRTATSTDTQYFGPGTRLTVL.

This chain joins TRBV24-1 and TRBJ2-5, with 10 nucleotides matching TRBD1. The CDR3 is 13 amino acids. CDR1 is KGHDR, CDR2 SFDVKD, per germline. V trimming: 12 bases; J trimming: 3 bases; junction bases outside the gene matches: 6. The CDR3 is CAAGDRGKETQYF. CDR3 nucleotides: TGTGCCGCCGGGGACAGGGGTAAAGAGACCCAGTACTTC.

The V gene is TRBV6-5, the J gene TRBJ1-1; maybe TRBD1 (5 bases). The ends were cut back, 7 bases at V and 6 bases at J, with 18 bases in the middle. The CDR3 sequence is 14 residues long. Germline values: CDR1 MNHEY, CDR2 SVGAGI. DNA of the CDR3: TGTGCCAGCACCTCCCTGGGGGGGTACTCTGAAGCTTTCTTT. Its translation is CASTSLGGYSEAFF.

The CDR3 coding sequence is TGTGCCAGCAGTCTCCCAGGGACATCTGAAGATACGCAGTATTTT. Translation: CASSLPGTSEDTQYF. The genes are TRBV28 and TRBJ2-3, with D possibly TRBD1 on 6 matching bases. V was shortened by 5 bases and J by 5 bases, with 17 bases between the two germline ends. The CDR3 contains 15 residues. Per the germline V gene, CDR1 is MDHEN and CDR2 is SYDVKM.

Written as DNA, the CDR3 is TGTGCCACCAGCAGCGGGACAGGAAAAAAATTTGGGAATGAGCAGTTCTTC. Translating gives CATSSGTGKKFGNEQFF. The chain uses TRBV15 and TRBJ2-1; 8 bases align to TRBD1. CDR3 size: 17 residues. The germline V gene encodes CDR1 LNHNV and CDR2 YYDKDF (reference sequence). J was trimmed by 7 bases and V by 3 bases; bases with no gene match: 14.

There are a few counts of this clone. The chain recombines TRBV5-4 with TRBJ2-3; TRBD2 might be the D (6 bases). The germline CDR1 and CDR2 sequences are SGHNT and YYREEE (reference sequence). Trimming pared 2 bases from V and 6 bases from J, leaving 10 bases between. The CDR3 extends over 13 amino acids. The CDR3 bases are TGTGCCAGCAGCTTTACTAGCTCCGATACGCAGTATTTT. Its translation is CASSFTSSDTQYF.

The CDR3 coding sequence is TGTGCCAGCAGTTTTGTGAGCCACGAGCAGTACTTC. It is translated as CASSFVSHEQYF. The chain is built from TRBV12-3 or TRBV12-4 and TRBJ2-7; D call uncertain. V dropped 3 bases and J dropped 5 bases, with 8 bases sitting between them. The length of the CDR3 is 12 residues.

The rearrangement links TRBV28 to TRBJ1-1, with D possibly being TRBD1 (5 bases). The CDR3 loop spans 13 amino acids. V dropped 10 bases and J dropped 1 base, with 13 bases sitting between them. CDR1 is MDHEN, CDR2 SYDVKM, per germline. This CDR3 is CATISGTNTEAFF. CDR3 nucleotides: TGTGCCACCATATCCGGGACGAACACTGAAGCTTTCTTT.

This sequence joins TRBV29-1 and TRBJ2-1; 12 nucleotides line up with TRBD2. The CDR3 spans 14 residues. Germline-derived CDR1 and CDR2 are SQVTM and ANQGSEA. Losses at the gene ends were 8 bases for V and 5 bases for J; bases not matched to a gene: 7. The CDR3 nucleotides are TGCAGCTTGAGGAGACTAGCGGGAGACAATGAGCAGTTCTTC. It specifies CSLRRLAGDNEQFF.

The CDR3 coding sequence is TGTGCCAGCAGCCCCTGGACAGGGGAGTTTGGAAACACCATATATTTT. Translating gives CASSPWTGEFGNTIYF. The rearrangement uses TRBV7-8 and TRBJ1-3; 9 bases are a match to TRBD1. Germline V gene data show CDR1 as SGHVS and CDR2 as FQNEAQ. The CDR3 is 16 residues long. Trimming removed 5 bases from V and 3 bases from J; junction bases left unmatched: 8.

The J gene is TRBJ1-3, the V gene TRBV5-4, with a possible D match to TRBD1 (6 bases). Germline V lookup: CDR1 SGHNT, CDR2 YYREEE (reference sequence). The length of the CDR3 is 15 residues. V was shortened by 4 bases and J by 2 bases, with 13 bases between the two germline ends. The CDR3 sequence: CASSRGQSAGNTIYF. For the CDR3, the DNA is TGTGCCAGCAGCCGAGGACAGTCGGCTGGAAACACCATATATTTT.

The genes are TRBV7-2 and TRBJ2-2; D perhaps matches TRBD2 (5 bases). Germline V gene sequence: CDR1 SGHTA, CDR2 FQGNSA. The CDR3 length is 16 residues. Trimming cost V 3 bases and J 4 bases, with 15 bases left between them. The CDR3 nucleotides are TGTGCCAGCAGCTTCTTCGGGATGAGTGGCACCGGGGAGCTGTTTTTT. Translation: CASSFFGMSGTGELFF. The entire variable domain, with the rest obtained from reference TRBV7-2 and TRBJ2-2, is as follows: GAGVSQSPSNKVTEKGKDVELRCDPISGHTALYWYRQSLGQGLEFLIYFQGNSAPDKSGLPSDRFSAERTGGSVSTLTIQRTQQEDSAVYLCASSFFGMSGTGELFFGEGSRLTVL.

The V and J genes are TRBV18 and TRBJ2-1; the match to TRBD1 covers 7 bases. There are 14 residues in the CDR3. J lost 6 bases, V lost 0 bases, and 2 bases had no gene match. Germline lookup yields CDR1 KGHSH and CDR2 LQKENI. This CDR3 is CASSPPSGGNEQFF. The DNA of the CDR3 is TGTGCCAGCTCACCACCGTCAGGGGGCAATGAGCAGTTCTTC.